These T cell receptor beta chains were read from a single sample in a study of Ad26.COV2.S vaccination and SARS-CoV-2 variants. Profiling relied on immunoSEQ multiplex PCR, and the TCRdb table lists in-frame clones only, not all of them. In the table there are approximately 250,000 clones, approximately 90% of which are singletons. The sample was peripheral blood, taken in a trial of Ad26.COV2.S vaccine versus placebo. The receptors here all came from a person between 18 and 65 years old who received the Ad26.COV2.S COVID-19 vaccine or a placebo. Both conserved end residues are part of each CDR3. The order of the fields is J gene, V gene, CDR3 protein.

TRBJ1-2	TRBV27	CASSLLGGGYGYTF
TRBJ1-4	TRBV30	CAWSTSPMYEKLFF
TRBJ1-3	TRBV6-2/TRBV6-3	CASSYSRQVDPGNTIYF
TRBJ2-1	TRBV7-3	CASSLMPPRGSYNEQFF
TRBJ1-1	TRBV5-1	CASSFLSLGTEAFF
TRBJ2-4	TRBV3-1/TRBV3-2	CASSRALAKNIQYF
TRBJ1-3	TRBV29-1	CSVVVQGRGNTIYF
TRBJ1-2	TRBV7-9	CASSSITGEAGTF
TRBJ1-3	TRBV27	CASSYKGSGNTIYF
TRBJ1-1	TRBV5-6	CASSLAGRKNTEAFF
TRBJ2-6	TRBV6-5	CASSPPTNVLTF
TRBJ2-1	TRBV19	CASGRGAHLEQFF
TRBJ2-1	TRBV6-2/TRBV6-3	CASSSTPLNEQFF